These 23 T cell receptor beta chains were all obtained from the same sample, sequenced in a study of T-cell reconstitution after alpha-beta-depleted transplantation in children. The authors prepared the TCRbeta library with unique molecular identifiers. TCRdb fed the PCR reads into MiXCR, producing one record per CDR3 protein. There are some 280,000 distinct CDR3 sequences in the sample; 9.5% to 10% occur only once, and over 9% lies in the top ten. Sample: PBMCs from the stem cell graft donor, taken from the stem cell graft. These TCRs come from a human donor who donated a stem cell graft to a child with SCID.

This clonotype was seen a few times. The chain is built from TRBV20-1 and TRBJ1-2, with unresolved D. CDR1 and CDR2 from the germline V gene are DFQATT and SNEGSKA (reference sequence). CDR3 length: 12 amino acids. V was cut by 5 bases and J by 4 bases, with 11 bases left in between. CDR3 nucleotide sequence: TGCAGTGCTTCGGACGCCTCCTATGGCTACACCTTC. This codes for CSASDASYGYTF.

The V and J genes are TRBV19 and TRBJ2-5; D tentatively fits TRBD1 or TRBD2 (5 bases each). V dropped 5 bases and J dropped 1 base, with 14 bases sitting between them. CDR3 size: 15 residues. Germline V gene sequence: CDR1 LNHDA, CDR2 SQIVND (reference sequence). CDR3: CASSPQRGTQETQYF. CDR3 nucleotides: TGTGCCAGTAGTCCCCAACGAGGGACCCAAGAGACCCAGTACTTC. Combining the CDR3 with reference TRBV19 and TRBJ2-5 gives the whole variable domain DGGITQSPKYLFRKEGQNVTLSCEQNLNHDAMYWYRQDPGQGLRLIYYSQIVNDFQKGDIAEGYSVSREKKESFPLTVTSAQKNPTAFYLCASSPQRGTQETQYFGPGTRLLVL.

The chain is built from TRBV20-1 and TRBJ2-1; D gene uncertain. V was pared by 3 bases and J by 8 bases, with 11 bases between. The CDR3 is 12 residues long. In germline, CDR1 is DFQATT, CDR2 SNEGSKA (reference sequence). The CDR3 spells CSASQPSYEQFF. CDR3 nucleotides: TGCAGTGCTAGCCAACCATCCTATGAGCAGTTCTTC.

This clonotype was counted many times. This chain connects TRBV4-1 to TRBJ1-1; D is possibly TRBD1 (5 bases). The CDR3 has 14 amino acids. In germline, CDR1 is MGHRA, CDR2 YSYEKL. The germline V and J ends were trimmed by 4 bases and 1 base, with 10 bases remaining between them. The DNA of the CDR3 is TGCGCCAGCAGCCTAACAGGACCGAACACTGAAGCTTTCTTT. Translation: CASSLTGPNTEAFF.

The sample holds a few counts of this clonotype. The gene calls are TRBV5-6 and TRBJ2-2, with D possibly being TRBD2 (6 bases). This CDR3 has 16 amino acids. Per the germline V gene, CDR1 is SGHDT and CDR2 is YYEEEE. V gave up 4 bases and J gave up 10 bases, with 23 bases separating them. In DNA form, the CDR3 reads TGTGCCAGCAGCCCCCCCCCCGGAGGGAGGACTCCGGAGCTGTTTTTT. This codes for CASSPPPGGRTPELFF.

This clonotype showed up just once. Given a much more abundant clone one base away, this may be a read error. The chain uses TRBV10-3 and TRBJ2-2; 10 bases are a match to TRBD1. The CDR3 totals 15 residues. Germline CDR1 reads ENHRY; CDR2 reads SYGVKD. CDR3 in amino acids: CAIRTGQGNTVELFF. In DNA form, the CDR3 reads TGTGCCATCAGGACGGGACAGGGGAACACCGTGGAGCTGTTTTTT.

The chain uses TRBV7-8 and TRBJ2-3, with D possibly being TRBD2 (6 bases). Germline assignment: CDR1 SGHVS and CDR2 FQNEAQ. Trimming stripped 2 bases from V and 1 base from J, with 13 bases between. The CDR3 spans 16 residues. The CDR3 coding sequence is TGTGCCAGCAGCTTAATGGCTAGCGCCCGCACAGATACGCAGTATTTT. Translation gives CASSLMASARTDTQYF.

The V call is TRBV11-2, the J call TRBJ2-2, with D tentatively TRBD2 (6 bases). The CDR3 covers 12 residues. Trimming cost V 7 bases and J 5 bases, with 8 bases left between them. The germline gives CDR1 SGHAT, CDR2 FQNNGV. CDR3 in amino acids: CASIGGTGELFF. CDR3 nucleotides: TGTGCCAGCATCGGGGGAACCGGGGAGCTGTTTTTT.

This clonotype was recorded many times. This rearrangement joins TRBV5-1 to TRBJ2-4, with D possibly TRBD1 on 6 matching bases. This CDR3 comprises 16 residues. Germline CDR1 SGHRS, CDR2 YFSETQ. V lost 0 bases and J lost 0, with 10 bases in between. Here the CDR3 reads CASSLGTGIAKNIQYF. CDR3 sequence (DNA): TGCGCCAGCAGCTTGGGAACAGGGATAGCCAAAAACATTCAGTACTTC.

The chain couples TRBV12-5 to TRBJ1-5; D unresolved. There are 13 residues in the CDR3. The germline V and J ends were trimmed by 7 bases and 1 base, with 8 bases remaining between them. Germline V gives CDR1 LGHNT, CDR2 FRNRAP. DNA for the CDR3: TGTGCTAGTGCCCCCCCCAGCAATCAGCCCCAGCATTTT. The encoded protein is CASAPPSNQPQHF.

This clonotype was counted ten times or more. The chain uses TRBV5-1 and TRBJ2-2, with TRBD1 matching over 9 bases. The CDR3 has 15 amino acids. Germline V CDR1 and CDR2: SGHRS, YFSETQ. Trimming took 7 bases from V and 4 from J; bases not matched to a gene: 8. CDR3 coding DNA: TGCGCCAGCGAAGCCGGGACAGGGCCCACCGGGGAGCTGTTTTTT. It yields the protein CASEAGTGPTGELFF.

This clonotype appeared a few times. The chain uses TRBV19 and TRBJ2-7; 11 bases match TRBD1. Germline V lookup: CDR1 LNHDA, CDR2 SQIVND (reference sequence). The trim removed 6 bases at V and 3 bases at J, leaving 10 bases unmatched. The CDR3 length is 16 residues. This CDR3 is CASRAPGQGEHYEQYF. DNA for the CDR3: TGTGCCAGTAGAGCCCCGGGACAGGGGGAGCACTACGAGCAGTACTTC.

This clonotype was observed once. The rearrangement links TRBV20-1 to TRBJ1-5; D possibly corresponds to TRBD1 (6 bases). Germline V gene data show CDR1 as DFQATT and CDR2 as SNEGSKA (reference sequence). Trimming left V 2 bases short and J 5 bases short, with 7 bases between. The CDR3 extends over 12 amino acids. Here the CDR3 reads CSARRTDQPQHF. The CDR3 bases are TGCAGTGCTAGAAGGACAGATCAGCCCCAGCATTTT.

This clonotype has only a few counts. This chain links TRBV5-6 with TRBJ2-1, with 8 bases fitting TRBD1. The ends lost 4 bases at V and 4 bases at J; junction bases unmatched: 7. Germline CDR1 is SGHDT and CDR2 is YYEEEE. This CDR3 has 15 amino acids. The CDR3 nucleotides read TGTGCCAGCAGCGACGGGACAGGCTCGTACAATGAGCAGTTCTTC. It yields the protein CASSDGTGSYNEQFF. Full variable domain (missing parts from reference TRBV5-6 and TRBJ2-1): DAGVTQSPTHLIKTRGQQVTLRCSPKSGHDTVSWYQQALGQGPQFIFQYYEEEERQRGNFPDRFSGHQFPNYSSELNVNALLLGDSALYLCASSDGTGSYNEQFFGPGTRLTVL.

On this clonotype: A junction end diverges from the germline sequence, so it may reflect a read error. V and J are TRBV5-1 and TRBJ2-5; maybe TRBD1 (6 bases). Looked up from germline, CDR1 is SGHRS and CDR2 is YFSETQ. The CDR3 has 15 amino acids. The CDR3 sequence is CACSLVGARGETQYF. CDR3 DNA sequence: TGCGCCTGCAGCTTGGTAGGGGCCAGGGGAGAGACCCAGTACTTC. The variable domain in full, completed from reference TRBV5-1 and TRBJ2-5, reads KAGVTQTPRYLIKTRGQQVTLSCSPISGHRSVSWYQQTPGQGLQFLFEYFSETQRNKGNFPGRFSGRQFSNSRSEMNVSTLELGDSALYLCACSLVGARGETQYFGPGTRLLVL.

This clonotype showed up just a few times. The rearrangement links TRBV4-3 to TRBJ1-1; D gene ambiguous. Germline lookup yields CDR1 LGHNA and CDR2 YSLEER. This CDR3 is built from 14 residues. Trimming pared 5 bases from V and 3 bases from J, leaving 13 bases between. CDR3 bases: TGCGCCAGCAGCGCGACGGGAGGTTACACTGAAGCTTTCTTT. Translating gives CASSATGGYTEAFF.

This clonotype has a single count. CDR3 nucleotide sequence: TGTGCTAGTGGTAGAAGCGGGGAAATCTACAATGAGCAGTTCTTC. Translation: CASGRSGEIYNEQFF. The chain couples TRBV12-5 to TRBJ2-1; 7 nucleotides align to TRBD2. The CDR3 loop spans 15 amino acids. Per germline, CDR1 LGHNT and CDR2 FRNRAP. V shed 5 bases, J shed 3 bases, and the junction held 7 bases outside the gene matches.

This clonotype has ten or more counts. The rearrangement links TRBV7-8 to TRBJ2-5; perhaps TRBD2 as D (5 bases). The CDR3 length is 14 residues. V was trimmed by 2 bases and J by 2 bases, leaving 9 bases between them. Germline CDR1 and CDR2: SGHVS and FQNEAQ. As DNA, the CDR3 is TGTGCCAGCAGCTTACGGGAAACACAAGAGACCCAGTACTTC. Its translation: CASSLRETQETQYF.

Only a few counts were recorded for this clonotype. With a much larger clone just one base away, this may be a read error. This chain joins TRBV12-3 or TRBV12-4 and TRBJ2-2; D remains ambiguous. Between the trimmed V and J ends, which lost 7 bases and 1 base, there was a span of 4 bases. CDR3 size: 12 residues. The CDR3 DNA reads TGTGCCAGCAACGGGAACACCGGGGAGCTGTTTTTT. Translated: CASNGNTGELFF.

This clonotype was seen at least ten times. The chain links TRBV29-1 to TRBJ1-1; D unresolved. The V and J ends lost 4 bases and 1 base respectively, with 16 bases between them. Germline CDR1 SQVTM, CDR2 ANQGSEA. The CDR3 spans 15 residues. The CDR3 region has the DNA TGCAGCGTTGTTTGGAGGAGACACAAGAACACTGAAGCTTTCTTT. Protein: CSVVWRRHKNTEAFF.

This chain connects TRBV7-9 to TRBJ1-5, with TRBD1 matching 7 bases. Germline lookup yields CDR1 SEHNR and CDR2 FQNEAQ (reference sequence). Trimming took 5 bases from V and 9 from J; bases not matched to a gene: 13. The CDR3 is 15 amino acids. The CDR3 here is CASSSDRAREAPQHF. In DNA form, the CDR3 reads TGTGCCAGCAGCAGCGACAGGGCGCGGGAGGCGCCCCAGCATTTT.

This clonotype was detected only a few times. The chain has TRBV7-2 and TRBJ2-7; no clear D. CDR1 is SGHTA, CDR2 FQGNSA, per germline. The V end lost 3 bases, the J end lost 6 bases, and 15 bases lay between the germline ends. The CDR3 length is 14 residues. CDR3 nucleotide sequence: TGTGCCAGCAGCTTCCTCATAAATGGCGCCGAGCAGTACTTC. Its protein product is CASSFLINGAEQYF.

The V and J genes are TRBV24-1 and TRBJ2-3, with D maybe TRBD2 (6 bases). CDR1 and CDR2 (germline): KGHDR, SFDVKD. Trimming pared 3 bases from V and 7 bases from J, leaving 13 bases between. The CDR3 runs to 14 residues. The CDR3 DNA is TGTGCCACCAGTGATCCGGGAGTCCCTCATACGCAGTATTTT. Its protein product is CATSDPGVPHTQYF.